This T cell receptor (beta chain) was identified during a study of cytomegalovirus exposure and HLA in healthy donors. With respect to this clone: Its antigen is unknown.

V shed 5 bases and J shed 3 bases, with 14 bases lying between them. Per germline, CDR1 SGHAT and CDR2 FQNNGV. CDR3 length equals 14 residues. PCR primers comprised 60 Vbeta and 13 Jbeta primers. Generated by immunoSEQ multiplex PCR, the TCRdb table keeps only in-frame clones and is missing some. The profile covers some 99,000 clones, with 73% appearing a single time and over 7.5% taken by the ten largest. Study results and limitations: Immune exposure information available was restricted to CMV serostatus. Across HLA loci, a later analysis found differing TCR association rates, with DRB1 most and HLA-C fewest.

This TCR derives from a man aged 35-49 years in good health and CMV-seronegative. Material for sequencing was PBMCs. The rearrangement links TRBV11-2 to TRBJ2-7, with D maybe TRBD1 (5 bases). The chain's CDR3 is CASSEGALYYEQYF. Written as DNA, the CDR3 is TGTGCCAGCAGCGAAGGGGCCCTTTACTACGAGCAGTACTTC.